The 17 T cell receptor beta chains below were found in one sample sequenced in a study of cytomegalovirus exposure and HLA in healthy donors. PCR used 60 Vbeta primers and 13 Jbeta primers. Using immunoSEQ multiplex PCR, the repertoire was profiled, and TCRdb retains in-frame clones only, with some absent. The sample yields about 170,000 clones, roughly 75% seen once. The specimen sequenced was PBMCs. The receptors were sampled from a woman between 45 and 65 years old in good health and CMV-seropositive.

The chain uses TRBV28 and TRBJ2-3; 11 bases agree with TRBD1. V was pared by 3 bases and J by 5 bases, with 4 bases of the junction left unmatched. The V gene's germline CDR1 is MDHEN and CDR2 SYDVKM. The CDR3 sequence is 15 residues long. Here the CDR3 DNA reads TGTGCCAGCAGTTTCTCCGGGACAGGGGGAGATACGCAGTATTTT. Translated: CASSFSGTGGDTQYF. Full variable domain (rest looked up from reference TRBV28 and TRBJ2-3): DVKVTQSSRYLVKRTGEKVFLECVQDMDHENMFWYRQDPGLGLRLIYFSYDVKMKEKGDIPEGYSVSREKKERFSLILESASTNQTSMYLCASSFSGTGGDTQYFGPGTRLTVL.

This clone was seen only once. The V and J genes are TRBV5-6 and TRBJ2-1, with a possible D match to TRBD2 (6 bases). CDR3 length: 15 residues. The germline CDR1 and CDR2 sequences are SGHDT and YYEEEE. Trimming removed 0 bases from V and 8 bases from J, with 15 bases in between. CDR3 sequence reads: CASSLDRGVSDEQFF. DNA of the CDR3: TGTGCCAGCAGCTTGGATCGCGGGGTGTCGGATGAGCAGTTCTTC.

The sample holds one count of this clone. The J gene is TRBJ2-7, the V gene TRBV14; 7 bases match TRBD1. This CDR3 is 16 amino acids long. Germline loops: CDR1 SGHDN, CDR2 FVKESK. V dropped 3 bases and J dropped 5; count of bases not matched to a gene: 13. The CDR3 bases are TGTGCCAGCAGCCAGTTTTTGGGACAGACGAACGACGAGCAGTACTTC. It specifies CASSQFLGQTNDEQYF.

The chain combines TRBV6-4 with TRBJ2-3; 9 positions agree with TRBD2. The CDR3 length is 15 residues. In germline, CDR1 is MRHNA, CDR2 SNTAGT. Trimming cost V 5 bases and J 0 bases; bases outside gene matches: 3. This CDR3 is CASSILAGSTDTQYF. CDR3 DNA sequence: TGTGCCAGCAGTATTCTAGCGGGGAGCACAGATACGCAGTATTTT.

This CDR3 reads CASSLDGTRDRFLQETQYF. The CDR3 DNA reads as TGTGCCAGCAGCTTAGATGGAACGCGGGACAGGTTTTTGCAAGAGACCCAGTACTTC. V and J are TRBV11-2 and TRBJ2-5; 8 bases agree with TRBD1. CDR3 length: 19 amino acids. V trimming: 0 bases; J trimming: 2 bases; junction bases outside the gene matches: 14. Germline V gene data show CDR1 as SGHAT and CDR2 as FQNNGV.

The chain uses TRBV12-2 and TRBJ2-1; the table's TRBD2 call for D was not verified on the DNA. TRBV12-2 is termed a pseudogene. This CDR3 contains 15 residues. The CDR3 sequence: CASRLYVSSYNEQFF. The CDR3 DNA is TGTGCAAGTCGCTTATACGTGAGCTCCTACAATGAGCAGTTCTTC.

This clone was counted only a few times. This rearrangement joins TRBV19 to TRBJ2-7; TRBD1 matches at 7 bases. This CDR3 has 16 residues. Germline CDR1 LNHDA, CDR2 SQIVND (reference sequence). V lost 8 bases, J lost 6 bases, and 19 bases stayed unmatched. CDR3 residues: CASRPRSTGSRFEQYF. CDR3 DNA: TGTGCCAGTCGACCCAGATCGACAGGGTCCCGTTTCGAGCAGTACTTC.

This clone has just a few counts. J is TRBJ2-7 and V is TRBV12-2; TRBD1, the table's D call, lacks a check against the DNA. TRBV12-2 represents a pseudogene. The CDR3 loop spans 19 amino acids. This CDR3 is CASRNLKHTYRDRGYEQYF. As DNA, the CDR3 is TGTGCAAGTCGCAATTTAAAGCATACTTACCGGGACAGGGGATACGAGCAGTACTTC.

This clone was detected only once. The chain couples TRBV4-3 to TRBJ2-2; a weak D match, TRBD2 (6 bases). The germline gives CDR1 LGHNA, CDR2 YSLEER. The CDR3 runs 15 residues. Trimming cost V 4 bases and J 2 bases, with 11 bases left between them. Here the CDR3 reads CASSRREYNTGELFF. In nucleotides, the CDR3 is TGCGCCAGCAGCCGCCGGGAGTACAACACCGGGGAGCTGTTTTTT.

The chain carries TRBV11-2 and TRBJ1-1; D is possibly TRBD1 (5 bases). Germline V lookup: CDR1 SGHAT, CDR2 FQNNGV. The germline V and J ends were trimmed by 1 base and 1 base, with 10 bases remaining between them. The CDR3 runs to 15 residues. The CDR3 is CASSLAAGWNTEAFF. The CDR3 coding sequence is TGTGCCAGCAGCTTAGCTGCAGGGTGGAACACTGAAGCTTTCTTT.

This chain links TRBV7-3 with TRBJ2-3; D gene unclear. This CDR3 is 13 amino acids long. Germline values: CDR1 SGHTA, CDR2 FQGTGA. Trimming shortened V by 2 bases and J by 0 bases, and 3 bases separated the two germline ends. CDR3 in amino acids: CASSLVSTDTQYF. The CDR3 DNA reads TGTGCCAGCAGCTTAGTAAGCACAGATACGCAGTATTTT.

Note on this clone: One end of the junction does not line up with germline, which may come from a read error. V gene TRBV7-9 combines with J gene TRBJ1-6; unclear D gene. Germline CDR1 SEHNR, CDR2 FQNEAQ (reference sequence). The CDR3 runs to 14 residues. In DNA, the CDR3 is TGTTCCAGCAGCTTAGAGTCAGTGCTTTCACCCCTCCACTTT. As protein: CSSSLESVLSPLHF.

CDR3 DNA sequence: TGTGCCAGCAGTGAATATAGGGCAGGGGGCGGCTACGAGCAGTACTTC. Translated, it gives CASSEYRAGGGYEQYF. This chain links TRBV25-1 with TRBJ2-7, with TRBD1 identical over 8 bases. CDR1 is MGHDK and CDR2 is SYGVNS in the germline V gene. This CDR3 has 16 residues. The V segment lost 0 bases and the J segment 3 bases; nucleotides outside the gene matches: 7.

V usage is TRBV5-6 and J usage is TRBJ1-5; TRBD1 matches 7 bases. Germline-derived CDR1 and CDR2 are SGHDT and YYEEEE. V trimming: 4 bases; J trimming: 5 bases; junction bases outside the gene matches: 12. The CDR3 has 16 amino acids. The CDR3 spells CASSKGQTKGDQPQHF. DNA of the CDR3: TGTGCCAGCAGCAAGGGACAGACCAAAGGGGATCAGCCCCAGCATTTT.

V and J are TRBV28 and TRBJ2-7; 14 positions match TRBD2. Trimming removed 4 bases from V and 4 bases from J; junction bases left unmatched: 12. Germline CDR1 MDHEN, CDR2 SYDVKM. This CDR3 comprises 18 residues. Here the CDR3 reads CASSSYPGTSGGSYEQYF. Written as DNA, the CDR3 is TGTGCCAGCAGTTCTTACCCCGGGACTAGCGGGGGTTCGTACGAGCAGTACTTC. The full variable domain, with the rest looked up from reference TRBV28 and TRBJ2-7, is DVKVTQSSRYLVKRTGEKVFLECVQDMDHENMFWYRQDPGLGLRLIYFSYDVKMKEKGDIPEGYSVSREKKERFSLILESASTNQTSMYLCASSSYPGTSGGSYEQYFGPGTRLTVT.

The rearrangement joins TRBV19 to TRBJ2-7, with 10 bases that match TRBD1. V was clipped by 6 bases and J by 6 bases; unmatched bases: 8. Germline CDR1 LNHDA, CDR2 SQIVND (reference sequence). The CDR3 totals 14 residues. DNA of the CDR3: TGTGCCAGTAGCCCACCGGGACAGGGGCGCGAGCAGTACTTC. This sequence encodes CASSPPGQGREQYF.

This clone was observed a handful of times. J is TRBJ1-2 and V is TRBV28; TRBD1 might be the D (5 bases). The CDR3 length is 13 residues. The V end was cut by 5 bases, the J end by 7 bases, with 14 bases between. The germline V gene encodes CDR1 MDHEN and CDR2 SYDVKM. CDR3 sequence reads: CASSITQGSGYTF. The DNA of the CDR3 is TGTGCCAGCAGTATAACCCAGGGATCTGGCTACACCTTC.